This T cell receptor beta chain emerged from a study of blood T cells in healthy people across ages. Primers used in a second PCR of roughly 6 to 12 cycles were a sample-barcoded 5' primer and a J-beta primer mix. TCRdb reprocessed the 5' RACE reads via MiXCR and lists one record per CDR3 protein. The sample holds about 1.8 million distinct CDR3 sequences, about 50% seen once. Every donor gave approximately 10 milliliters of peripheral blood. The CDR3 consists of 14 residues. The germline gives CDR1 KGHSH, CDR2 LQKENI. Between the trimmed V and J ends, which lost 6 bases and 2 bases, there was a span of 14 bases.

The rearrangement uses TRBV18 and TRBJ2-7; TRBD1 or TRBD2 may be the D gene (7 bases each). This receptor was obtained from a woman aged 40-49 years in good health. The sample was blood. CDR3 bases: TGTGCCAGCTCCGCAGGGGGGGAAGCCTACGAGCAGTACTTC. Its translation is CASSAGGEAYEQYF.